This TCR beta chain was captured in a study of shared clonotypes between healthy human individuals. The CDR3 consists of 15 residues. CDR1 is MNHEY, CDR2 SMNVEV, per germline (reference sequence). Trimming at V came to 5 bases and at J to 10 bases, leaving 12 bases not matched to a gene. With regard to this clone: Antigen unknown.

The protocol was immunoSEQ multiplex PCR, while the TCRdb copy is restricted to in-frame clones and leaves out a portion. The sample yields under 600,000 clones, 95% to 98% seen once. Positively selected for CCR7, the CD45RO-negative cells used as naive CD8 cells excluded terminally differentiated effector memory CD45RA+ cells. General study points: Clonotype sharing across four donors was observed for around 4.8% of naive CD4 clonotypes. Sequencing depth was a factor that was expected to affect clonotype sharing among donors. Naive subsets generally exceeded memory subsets in estimated richness.

The TCR comes from a young man in good health. The chain joins TRBV27 to TRBJ1-4, with 8 bases identical to TRBD1. Sequencing used naive CD8+ T cells sorted from blood. Here the CDR3 reads CASSPAGTGIGKLFF. CDR3 in DNA: TGTGCCAGCAGTCCCGCCGGGACAGGTATAGGAAAACTGTTTTTT.